Sequencing of this T cell receptor beta chain was carried out in a study of Graves' ophthalmopathy and Graves' hyperthyroidism listed by TCRdb under 2018. General notes on the study: Peripheral blood was collected before any treatment was given, at the time of initial diagnosis. To tell Graves' ophthalmopathy apart from Graves' hyperthyroidism, and to predict which patients would progress to ophthalmopathy, the study relied on TCR beta repertoire signatures. In total, approximately 130 blood samples were TCR-sequenced: 40 to 45 ophthalmopathy, some 72 hyperthyroidism and roughly 17 hyperthyroidism-to-ophthalmopathy patients. To explore V-J signatures that distinguish ophthalmopathy from hyperthyroidism, a discovery set of about a hundred patients was enrolled, made up of 40 to 45 with ophthalmopathy and fewer than 60 with stable hyperthyroidism. An independent validation cohort was composed of around 19 hyperthyroidism patients and around 16 patients who later progressed from hyperthyroidism to ophthalmopathy. T-cell repertoires of thyroid tissue and blood were compared in over 5 hyperthyroidism patients. Following sample collection, hyperthyroidism patients were given methimazole at a starting dose of 30 mg daily, and ophthalmopathy patients were given high-dose intravenous methylprednisolone. What the research found in general, with its limitations: Most expanded thyroid clonotypes with frequency above 0.001 were also detected in blood, suggesting blood repertoires may reflect the thyroid immune response. No statistical method was used to predetermine the sample size, and group allocation was not hidden from the investigators. The 13-signature model separated ophthalmopathy from stable hyperthyroidism with 87.88% sensitivity and approximately 83% specificity in cross-validation, and 80%/75% in the test set. In validation, the model predicted ophthalmopathy progression with about 70% sensitivity and about 73% specificity; approximately 12 predicted patients were CT-confirmed with GO in a median of around 6.5 months.

TCR beta CDR3 regions were amplified from RNA transcripts for repertoire sequencing. The first round of RT-PCR was done with HTBI primers and the Qiagen OneStep RT-PCR kit, and was followed by a second round of multiplex PCR, then size selection and purification. The libraries underwent paired-end sequencing with 100 bp reads on an Illumina HiSeq2000. In the paper's pipeline: SOAPnuke was used for read processing, and reads with adapters, uncalled bases, a mean Phred below 15, or no exact constant-primer or identifier match were discarded. COPE v1.2.5 was used to merge high-quality paired reads. Each unique nucleotide sequence was treated as a clonotype, and MiTCR v1.1 was used to align the clonotypes to the IMGT TRB V, D and J references. The analysis was limited to V-J combinations with a frequency above 0.0001, which together covered 99.2% of repertoires. For each V-J combination, a TCR clonal expansion and chaos score was defined as F50 clonal expansion divided by the chaos observed in the TCRdist matrix. Welch's t-statistics and random forest were used to reduce features to about a dozen V-J combinations, which were fed into a naive Bayes classifier. The similarity between thyroid and blood repertoires was quantified using the Morisita-Horn index. TCRdb passed the public sequencing reads through fastp at Q25 and MiXCR, retaining productive beta sequences. Every CDR3 protein is listed once, alongside the most common genes and DNA of its rows. These V and J calls are TCRdb output, not the study's own analysis. The sample yields hundreds of thousands of distinct CDR3 sequences; approximately 40% were counted once. 44% of the sample is held by the ten biggest clonotypes.

In its sample, this clonotype was seen many times. Its antigen is still unknown. Base qualities are missing; no much larger clone stands one base away. Ophthalmopathy patients were characterized by moderately to severely active disease, a Clinical Activity Score of at least 3, a NOSPECS grade of at least 4, and a disease duration under 3 months. Patients were excluded if they had other autoimmune diseases, uncontrolled infections, pregnancy or lactation. Diagnosis was based on clinical symptoms, serum thyroxine, TRAb, thyroid ultrasound and orbital computed tomography. Ficoll-Paque density gradient centrifugation was used to isolate PBMCs from approximately 11 ml of fresh peripheral blood. Total RNA was extracted with Trizol reagent and quality-checked on an Agilent 2100 Bioanalyzer. From its cysteine to its phenylalanine, the CDR3 spans 15 amino acids. Here the CDR3 DNA is all that survives: 45 bases in frame from base 1. Trimming accounts for 4 bases at V and 3 bases at J, while the number of junction bases matched to no gene is 6. The germline V gene gives CDR1 as SGHVS and CDR2 as FNYEAQ.

Sequencing input: peripheral blood. This chain joins TRBV7-6 to TRBJ1-3, with 7 bases aligning to TRBD1. The sequence derives from an adult man with Graves' ophthalmopathy. The DNA sequence is given as TGTGCCAGCAGCTCGACAGGGACACTTGGAAACACCATATATTTT. It translates to CASSSTGTLGNTIYF.